Presented here are 17 T cell receptor beta chains from one specimen sequenced in a study of blood T cell repertoires in COVID-19. Sequencing was performed with immunoSEQ multiplex PCR; in TCRdb, only in-frame clones are kept and a portion is missing. The sample shows about 350,000 clones, around 88% of them seen only once. Sequencing used peripheral blood. These receptors were obtained from a woman aged 55-75 years with COVID-19, enrolled during active disease.

This chain links TRBV11-2 with TRBJ1-6, with no clear D. V gave up 5 bases and J gave up 15 bases, with 11 bases separating them. CDR1 is SGHAT, CDR2 FQNNGV, per germline. CDR3 size: 11 residues. Here the CDR3 DNA reads TGTGCCAGCAGCCTGAATTCAGGCCTCCACTTT. This translates into CASSLNSGLHF.

The chain is built from TRBV28 and TRBJ2-7, with 9 nucleotides matching TRBD1. The CDR3 covers 14 residues. With V trimmed by 3 bases and J by 4 bases, 4 bases remained unmatched. In germline, CDR1 is MDHEN, CDR2 SYDVKM. CDR3 region: CASSLQDRGYEQYF. CDR3 nucleotide sequence: TGTGCCAGCAGTTTGCAGGACAGGGGTTACGAGCAGTACTTC.

The chain links TRBV7-2 to TRBJ2-1, with D unresolved. The V end was cut by 8 bases, the J end by 4 bases, with 15 bases between. CDR1 is SGHTA and CDR2 is FQGNSA in the germline V gene. CDR3 size: 14 residues. The DNA of the CDR3 is TGTGCCAGCGGCAATGTTGGGCCGTACAATGAGCAGTTCTTC. It yields the protein CASGNVGPYNEQFF.

The chain employs TRBV12-5 and TRBJ1-1; D unclear. The CDR3 runs to 17 residues. Trimming cost V 3 bases and J 3 bases, with 20 bases left between them. CDR1 and CDR2 from the germline V gene are LGHNT and FRNRAP. As DNA, the CDR3 is TGTGCTAGTGGTTTCACGCCTCTTCGGGCGGGAGACACTGAAGCTTTCTTT. It codes for CASGFTPLRAGDTEAFF.

This clone is a singleton in its sample. The chain combines TRBV27 with TRBJ2-3; D might be TRBD2 (7 bases). Germline V gives CDR1 MNHEY, CDR2 SMNVEV (reference sequence). V dropped 6 bases and J dropped 7 bases, with 23 bases sitting between them. CDR3 size: 16 residues. The CDR3 nucleotides read TGTGCCAGCAGCCCCTTTGTAGGGCGGGGGCCACATACGCAGTATTTT. It codes for CASSPFVGRGPHTQYF.

This clone was seen only once. The gene calls are TRBV20-1 and TRBJ2-7, with D possibly TRBD1 on 5 matching bases. The CDR3 contains 14 residues. V lost 3 bases, J lost 6 bases, and 18 bases lay in between. Germline V lookup: CDR1 DFQATT, CDR2 SNEGSKA (reference sequence). CDR3 bases: TGCAGTGCTAGTAACTTGCGTCAGGGTGGCGAGCAGTACTTC. Amino acids: CSASNLRQGGEQYF.

The chain has TRBV3-1 (or the pseudogene TRBV3-2) and TRBJ1-5, with 10 bases that match TRBD1. In germline, CDR1 is LGHDT, CDR2 YNNKEL (reference sequence). This CDR3 region has 16 residues. V lost 3 bases and J lost 5; bases outside the gene matches: 7. Here the CDR3 DNA reads TGTGCCAGCAGCCAGACAGGGGGCCCTGCGGATCAGCCCCAGCATTTT. The encoded protein is CASSQTGGPADQPQHF.

This clone was seen only a few times. This chain links TRBV18 with TRBJ2-7; TRBD1 matches at 10 bases. The CDR3 totals 14 residues. V dropped 6 bases and J dropped 1; count of bases not matched to a gene: 3. CDR1 is KGHSH, CDR2 LQKENI, per germline. The CDR3 sequence: CASSGTGVSYEQYF. The CDR3, as DNA: TGTGCCAGCTCCGGGACAGGGGTATCCTACGAGCAGTACTTC.

The chain links TRBV30 to TRBJ1-2; TRBD1 aligns across 11 bases. Looked up from germline, CDR1 is GTSNPN and CDR2 is SVGIG (reference sequence). Germline trimming cut 8 bases from V and 2 bases from J; bases unmatched to any gene: 13. This CDR3 is 16 amino acids long. The CDR3 reads CALGGDRGIGNYGYTF. In DNA, the CDR3 is TGTGCCCTAGGGGGGGACAGGGGGATTGGGAACTATGGCTACACCTTC. Full variable domain (missing parts from reference TRBV30 and TRBJ1-2): SQTIHQWPATLVQPVGSPLSLECTVEGTSNPNLYWYRQAAGRGLQLLFYSVGIGQISSEVPQNLSASRPQDRQFILSSKKLLLSDSGFYLCALGGDRGIGNYGYTFGSGTRLTVV.

The chain links TRBV4-1 to TRBJ2-2, with 9 bases that match TRBD2. The CDR3 loop spans 14 amino acids. The germline CDR1 and CDR2 sequences are MGHRA and YSYEKL. Germline trimming cut 4 bases from V and 4 bases from J; bases unmatched to any gene: 1. Here the CDR3 DNA reads TGCGCCAGCAGCCGCGGGGGGGCCACCGGGGAGCTGTTTTTT. Amino acid sequence: CASSRGGATGELFF.

The chain joins TRBV9 to TRBJ1-2, with TRBD1 matching 8 bases. With V trimmed by 4 bases and J by 2 bases, 7 bases remained unmatched. The CDR3 totals 15 residues. Germline V gives CDR1 SGDLS, CDR2 YYNGEE. The CDR3 DNA reads TGTGCCAGCAGCCAGGGGGCAGGGGTGAACTATGGCTACACCTTC. Encoded protein: CASSQGAGVNYGYTF.

The chain joins TRBV10-3 to TRBJ1-2; D ambiguous. The CDR3 totals 12 residues. V was cut by 9 bases and J by 5 bases, with 13 bases left in between. Germline CDR1 reads ENHRY; CDR2 reads SYGVKD. This chain's CDR3 is CAIRIASYGYTF. In nucleotides, the CDR3 is TGTGCCATAAGAATCGCGAGTTATGGCTACACCTTC.

V and J are TRBV7-3 and TRBJ1-1; no definite D call. Germline V gene lookup returns CDR1 SGHTA and CDR2 FQGTGA. This CDR3 has 13 residues. Trimming stripped 2 bases from V and 8 bases from J, with 12 bases between. The CDR3 sequence: CASSLRVREEAFF. CDR3 sequence (DNA): TGTGCCAGCAGCTTACGGGTACGGGAAGAAGCTTTCTTT. The full variable domain, in which reference TRBV7-3 and TRBJ1-1 provide the parts outside the CDR3, is GAGVSQTPSNKVTEKGKYVELRCDPISGHTALYWYRQSLGQGPEFLIYFQGTGAADDSGLPNDRFFAVRPEGSVSTLKIQRTERGDSAVYLCASSLRVREEAFFGQGTRLTVV.

This clone was found once. The chain recombines TRBV6-5 with TRBJ2-2; D possibly corresponds to TRBD1 (5 bases). This CDR3 spans 13 amino acids. Germline loops: CDR1 MNHEY, CDR2 SVGAGI. V lost 4 bases and J 9 bases, leaving 12 bases between the germline ends. The CDR3 spells CASSLQASRELFF. The CDR3 nucleotides are TGTGCCAGCAGTTTACAGGCGTCCCGGGAGCTGTTTTTT.

The chain uses TRBV30 and TRBJ2-1; 10 nucleotides agree with TRBD2. V dropped 1 base and J dropped 0; count of bases not matched to a gene: 6. Germline V gene lookup returns CDR1 GTSNPN and CDR2 SVGIG (reference sequence). The CDR3 is 17 amino acids. CDR3 nucleotide sequence: TGTGCCTGGAGTGGGTCTAGCGGGGGTAGCTCCTACAATGAGCAGTTCTTC. Encoded protein: CAWSGSSGGSSYNEQFF.

CDR3 loop: CASSRGGRGGGYTF. The CDR3 bases are TGTGCCAGCAGCCGGGGCGGCAGGGGCGGTGGCTACACCTTC. The chain has TRBV11-2 and TRBJ1-2, with D perhaps TRBD1 (6 bases). The CDR3 is 14 residues long. V was cut by 5 bases and J by 7 bases, with 17 bases left in between. Germline V lookup: CDR1 SGHAT, CDR2 FQNNGV.

The CDR3, as DNA: TGTGCCAGCAGTCTCTCTTACCCGGGACAGCAAGCTGGAAACACCATATATTTT. Encoded protein: CASSLSYPGQQAGNTIYF. The rearrangement uses TRBV6-6 and TRBJ1-3; TRBD1 agrees at 7 bases. The V and J ends lost 5 bases and 2 bases, in that order; junction bases with no gene match: 15. Germline V lookup: CDR1 MNHNY, CDR2 SVGAGI (reference sequence). This CDR3 is built from 18 residues.